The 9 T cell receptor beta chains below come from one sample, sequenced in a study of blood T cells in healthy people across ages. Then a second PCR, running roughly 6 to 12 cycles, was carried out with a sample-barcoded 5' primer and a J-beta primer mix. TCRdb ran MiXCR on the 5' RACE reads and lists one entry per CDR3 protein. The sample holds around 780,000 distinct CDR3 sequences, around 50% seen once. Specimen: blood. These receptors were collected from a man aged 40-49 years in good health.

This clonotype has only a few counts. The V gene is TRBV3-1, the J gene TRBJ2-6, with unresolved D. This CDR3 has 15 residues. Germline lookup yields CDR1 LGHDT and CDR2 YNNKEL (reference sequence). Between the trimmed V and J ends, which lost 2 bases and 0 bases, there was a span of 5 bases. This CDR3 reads CASSQRGSGANVLTF. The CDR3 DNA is TGTGCCAGCAGCCAACGAGGCTCTGGGGCCAACGTCCTGACTTTC.

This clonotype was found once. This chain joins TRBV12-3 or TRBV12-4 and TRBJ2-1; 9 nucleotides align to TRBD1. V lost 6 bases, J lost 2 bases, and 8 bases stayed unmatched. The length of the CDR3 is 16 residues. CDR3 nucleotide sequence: TGTGCCAGCAGGGGCGGGACAGGGCAAACCTACAATGAGCAGTTCTTC. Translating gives CASRGGTGQTYNEQFF.

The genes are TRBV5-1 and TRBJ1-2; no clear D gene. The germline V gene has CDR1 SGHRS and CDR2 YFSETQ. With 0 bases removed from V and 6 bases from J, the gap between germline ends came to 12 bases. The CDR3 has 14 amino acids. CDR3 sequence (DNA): TGCGCCAGCAGCTTGGATCGGGCCGTAAATGGCTACACCTTC. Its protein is CASSLDRAVNGYTF.

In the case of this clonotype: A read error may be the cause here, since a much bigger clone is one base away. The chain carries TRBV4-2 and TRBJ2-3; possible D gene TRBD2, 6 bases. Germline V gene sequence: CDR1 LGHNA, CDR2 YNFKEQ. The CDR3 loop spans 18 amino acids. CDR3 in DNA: TGTGCCAGCTGCCAACCCGGATGGAGGGAGTCTAGCACAGATACGCAGTATTTT. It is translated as CASCQPGWRESSTDTQYF.

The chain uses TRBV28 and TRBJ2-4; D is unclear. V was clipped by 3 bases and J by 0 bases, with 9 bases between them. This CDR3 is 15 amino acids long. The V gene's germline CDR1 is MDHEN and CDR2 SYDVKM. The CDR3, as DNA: TGTGCCAGCAGTTTTGTCAGATCAGCCAAAAACATTCAGTACTTC. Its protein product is CASSFVRSAKNIQYF. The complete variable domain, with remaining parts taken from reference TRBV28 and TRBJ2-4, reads DVKVTQSSRYLVKRTGEKVFLECVQDMDHENMFWYRQDPGLGLRLIYFSYDVKMKEKGDIPEGYSVSREKKERFSLILESASTNQTSMYLCASSFVRSAKNIQYFGAGTRLSVL.

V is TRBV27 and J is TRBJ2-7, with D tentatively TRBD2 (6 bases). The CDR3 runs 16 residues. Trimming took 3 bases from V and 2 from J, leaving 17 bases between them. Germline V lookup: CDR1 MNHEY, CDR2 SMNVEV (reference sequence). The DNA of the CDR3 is TGTGCCAGCAGTTTTCCGTCGGGGGATGGACCCTACGAGCAGTACTTC. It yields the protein CASSFPSGDGPYEQYF.

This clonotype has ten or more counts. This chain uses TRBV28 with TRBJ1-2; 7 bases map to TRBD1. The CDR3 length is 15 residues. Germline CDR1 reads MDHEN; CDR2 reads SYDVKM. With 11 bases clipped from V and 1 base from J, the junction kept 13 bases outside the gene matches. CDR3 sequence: CAGREGRGRNYGYTF. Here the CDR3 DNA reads TGTGCCGGCCGTGAAGGGAGGGGGCGTAACTATGGCTACACCTTC.

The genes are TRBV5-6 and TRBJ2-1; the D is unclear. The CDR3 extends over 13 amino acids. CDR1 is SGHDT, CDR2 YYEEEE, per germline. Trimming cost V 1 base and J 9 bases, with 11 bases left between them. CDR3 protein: CASSLFGSSEQFF. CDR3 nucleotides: TGTGCCAGCAGCTTGTTTGGTAGTAGTGAGCAGTTCTTC.

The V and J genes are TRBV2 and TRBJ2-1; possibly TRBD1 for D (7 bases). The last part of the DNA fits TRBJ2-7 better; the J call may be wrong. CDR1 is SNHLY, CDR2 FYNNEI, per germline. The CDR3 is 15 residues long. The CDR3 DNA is TGTGCCAGCAGCGAGGAGGGGGCCAACTACAATGAGCAGTACTTC. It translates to CASSEEGANYNEQYF.